Listed below are T cell receptor beta chains from one sample, sequenced in a study of blood T cell repertoires in COVID-19. Generated by immunoSEQ multiplex PCR, the TCRdb table keeps only in-frame clones and is missing some. This table has about 190,000 clones, about 86% appearing once. Sequences were obtained from peripheral blood. All receptors derive from a man aged 25-40 years with active or convalescent COVID-19. Each CDR3 is given with its conserved first and last residue. The order of the fields is clone size, D gene, V gene, J gene, CDR3 protein, CDR3 DNA. D genes are given only for firm matches. Size is stated for part of the rows, as once, few or many counts, or as a class when the clone is expanded.

NA	NA	TRBV7-2	TRBJ1-1	CASSSRGNTEAFF	TGTGCCAGCAGCTCTCGCGGGAACACTGAAGCTTTCTTT
NA	TRBD1	TRBV9	TRBJ1-2	CASSVGPSGTGEQTF	TGTGCCAGCAGCGTTGGACCTTCCGGGACAGGGGAACAAACCTTC
few	TRBD1	TRBV5-1	TRBJ1-4	CASSVDRAEKLFF	TGCGCCAGCAGCGTCGACAGGGCTGAAAAACTGTTTTTT
few	TRBD2	TRBV5-1	TRBJ2-1	CASSLTGTSFEQFF	TGCGCCAGCAGCCTGACCGGGACTAGCTTTGAGCAGTTCTTC
few	TRBD1	TRBV5-4	TRBJ1-2	CASSGRTGGEANYGYTF	TGTGCCAGCAGCGGTAGGACAGGGGGCGAGGCTAACTATGGCTACACCTTC
NA	NA	TRBV24-1	TRBJ2-2	CATSDRPAGELFF	TGTGCCACCAGTGACCGCCCGGCCGGGGAGCTGTTTTTT
NA	NA	TRBV2	TRBJ1-5	CASSLQSISNQPQHF	TGTGCCAGCAGTTTACAGTCTATAAGCAATCAGCCCCAGCATTTT
NA	NA	TRBV6-5	TRBJ1-1	CASSYSLRDEAFF	TGTGCCAGCAGTTACTCCCTGAGAGATGAAGCTTTCTTT
NA	TRBD1	TRBV10-1	TRBJ2-3	CASKRDRGADTQYF	TGCGCCAGTAAAAGGGACAGGGGGGCAGATACGCAGTATTTT
NA	NA	TRBV10-3	TRBJ1-6	CAISDPDTASYNSPLHF	TGTGCCATCAGTGACCCAGACACAGCCTCCTATAATTCACCCCTCCACTTT
NA	NA	TRBV9	TRBJ1-3	CASGSRDNSGNTIYF	TGTGCCAGCGGTTCAAGAGACAACTCTGGAAACACCATATATTTT
NA	NA	TRBV6-4	TRBJ2-1	CASSDSGQGEQFF	TGTGCCAGCAGTGACTCGGGTCAGGGTGAGCAGTTCTTC
NA	TRBD1	TRBV24-1	TRBJ1-5	CATSDGQGDQPQHF	TGTGCCACCAGTGACGGACAGGGGGATCAGCCCCAGCATTTT
NA	NA	TRBV12-3/TRBV12-4	TRBJ1-1	CASSFGQLEAFF	TGTGCCAGCAGTTTTGGACAGCTCGAAGCTTTCTTT
NA	NA	TRBV9	TRBJ2-1	CASSQTSGTGSFRDNEQFF	TGTGCCAGCAGCCAGACTAGTGGGACGGGGTCATTTAGGGACAATGAGCAGTTCTTC
many	NA	TRBV7-9	TRBJ2-2	CASSATVNTGELFF	TGTGCCAGCAGCGCCACGGTGAACACCGGGGAGCTGTTTTTT
NA	TRBD1	TRBV27	TRBJ2-1	CASSRQGSEQFF	TGTGCCAGCAGTAGACAGGGATCCGAGCAGTTCTTC
NA	NA	TRBV28	TRBJ1-6	CASLEGSSYNSPLHF	TGTGCCAGCCTGGAGGGGAGCTCCTATAATTCACCCCTCCACTTT
NA	TRBD1	TRBV7-9	TRBJ1-2	CASSFGDRGIYGYTF	TGTGCCAGCAGCTTTGGGGACAGGGGTATCTATGGCTACACCTTC
NA	TRBD1	TRBV9	TRBJ2-5	CASSVDPDRGRETQYF	TGTGCCAGCAGCGTAGATCCGGACAGGGGACGGGAGACCCAGTACTTC
NA	NA	TRBV7-9	TRBJ2-5	CASSLGGGETQYF	TGTGCCAGCAGCTTGGGGGGAGGAGAGACCCAGTACTTC
NA	TRBD2	TRBV9	TRBJ2-3	CASSVASGSGTDTQYF	TGTGCCAGCAGCGTAGCAAGCGGGAGTGGTACAGATACGCAGTATTTT
NA	NA	TRBV7-9	TRBJ2-3	CASSQLGADTQYF	TGTGCCAGCAGCCAGCTAGGGGCAGATACGCAGTATTTT
NA	TRBD1	TRBV30	TRBJ2-7	CAWDFRGRDEQYF	TGTGCCTGGGACTTCAGGGGGCGCGACGAGCAGTACTTC
few	NA	TRBV13	TRBJ2-1	CASSHQGVPPYNEQFF	TGTGCCAGCAGCCATCAAGGGGTCCCCCCGTACAATGAGCAGTTCTTC
NA	NA	TRBV9	TRBJ2-7	CASSVKTHENEQYF	TGTGCCAGCAGCGTAAAAACTCATGAAAACGAGCAGTACTTC
once	TRBD2	TRBV4-1	TRBJ2-1	CASSQDPLADEQFF	TGCGCCAGCAGCCAAGATCCACTAGCGGATGAGCAGTTCTTC
NA	NA	TRBV11-3	TRBJ2-3	CASSLLTPGPHTQYF	TGTGCCAGCAGCTTACTAACCCCGGGTCCGCATACGCAGTATTTT
few	TRBD1	TRBV3-1/TRBV3-2	TRBJ2-2	CASSQDLGTGSNTGELFF	TGTGCCAGCAGCCAAGATCTGGGGACAGGCTCGAACACCGGGGAGCTGTTTTTT
NA	TRBD1	TRBV5-8	TRBJ2-1	CASSLTGVGYNEQFF	TGTGCCAGCAGCCTTACAGGGGTGGGCTACAATGAGCAGTTCTTC
few	NA	TRBV19	TRBJ1-2	CASSRAPGQTTYGYTF	TGTGCCAGTAGTAGAGCGCCGGGACAAACTACTTATGGCTACACCTTC
NA	TRBD2	TRBV2	TRBJ2-5	CASTIWTREETQYF	TGTGCCAGCACGATCTGGACTAGAGAGGAGACCCAGTACTTC
NA	TRBD1	TRBV19	TRBJ2-6	CATKPLQGSYPGANVLTF	TGTGCCACAAAGCCGCTACAGGGGAGTTATCCTGGGGCCAACGTCCTGACTTTC
NA	NA	TRBV19	TRBJ1-1	CASRTHQNTEAFF	TGTGCCAGTAGAACACACCAGAACACTGAAGCTTTCTTT
NA	TRBD1	TRBV3-1/TRBV3-2	TRBJ1-6	CASSQVGQEVNSPLHF	TGTGCCAGCAGCCAAGTAGGACAGGAAGTTAATTCACCCCTCCACTTT
NA	TRBD1	TRBV18	TRBJ1-3	CASSQDRGSGNTIYF	TGTGCCAGCTCACAGGACAGGGGATCTGGAAACACCATATATTTT
once	NA	TRBV5-8	TRBJ2-5	CASSLEQQETQYF	TGTGCCAGCAGCTTGGAACAGCAAGAGACCCAGTACTTC
NA	NA	TRBV5-1	TRBJ1-1	CASSLGRGRNTEAFF	TGCGCCAGCAGCTTGGGTAGGGGTAGGAACACTGAAGCTTTCTTT
NA	NA	TRBV5-1	TRBJ2-5	CASSFQGGGVETQYF	TGCGCCAGCAGCTTCCAAGGGGGAGGGGTCGAGACCCAGTACTTC
NA	TRBD1	TRBV28	TRBJ1-5	CASSSWTGMANQPQHF	TGTGCCAGCAGTTCCTGGACAGGGATGGCAAATCAGCCCCAGCATTTT
NA	TRBD1	TRBV5-1	TRBJ1-6	CASSAGQANSPLHF	TGCGCCAGCAGCGCCGGACAGGCTAATTCACCCCTCCACTTT
NA	TRBD1	TRBV13	TRBJ2-5	CASSSDRGQETQYF	TGTGCCAGCAGCTCTGACAGGGGGCAAGAGACCCAGTACTTC
NA	NA	TRBV28	TRBJ1-1	CASSLSTRGGTEAFF	TGTGCCAGCAGTTTAAGTACCAGGGGAGGGACTGAAGCTTTCTTT
NA	NA	TRBV25-1	TRBJ2-5	CASRASPGETQYF	TGTGCCAGCAGAGCGAGTCCAGGGGAGACCCAGTACTTC
NA	TRBD1	TRBV6-5	TRBJ1-3	CASSYGDRGGNTIYF	TGTGCCAGCAGTTACGGGGACAGGGGTGGAAACACCATATATTTT
NA	NA	TRBV5-5	TRBJ1-4	CASSPRPTGSLNEKLFF	TGTGCCAGCAGCCCGAGACCCACAGGTTCCCTTAATGAAAAACTGTTTTTT
NA	NA	TRBV6-2/TRBV6-3	TRBJ1-4	CASSEVREKLFF	TGTGCCAGCAGCGAGGTTCGGGAAAAACTGTTTTTT
NA	NA	TRBV5-1	TRBJ2-3	CASSLFGQLTTDTQYF	TGCGCCAGCAGCTTGTTTGGACAGCTTACCACAGATACGCAGTATTTT
NA	TRBD1	TRBV7-6	TRBJ1-3	CASSLAGGGNTIYF	TGTGCCAGCAGCTTAGCAGGGGGCGGAAACACCATATATTTT
NA	NA	TRBV19	TRBJ1-2	CASLPGVNYGYTF	TGTGCCAGTCTACCCGGGGTTAACTATGGCTACACCTTC
NA	NA	TRBV6-6	TRBJ1-1	CASRGNTEAFF	TGTGCCAGTCGGGGGAACACTGAAGCTTTCTTT
NA	TRBD1	TRBV9	TRBJ2-1	CASSVYGTGGVNEQFF	TGTGCCAGCAGCGTGTATGGGACAGGGGGCGTTAATGAGCAGTTCTTC
NA	NA	TRBV28	TRBJ1-1	CASSLGGINTEAFF	TGTGCCAGCAGTTTGGGGGGGATAAACACTGAAGCTTTCTTT